The present T cell receptor (beta chain) was sequenced within a study of T cells after yellow fever vaccination. The CDR3 has 15 residues. V gave up 4 bases and J gave up 1 base, with 10 bases separating them. CDR1 and CDR2 from the germline V gene are SNHLY and FYNNEI. TCRdb re-analysed the 5' RACE reads in MiXCR, keeping a single row per CDR3 protein. The sample holds about 130,000 distinct CDR3 sequences, more than 6% seen once. This clonotype appeared many times. The sample was CD4+ T cells sorted from PBMCs, taken more than 8 days after the first yellow fever vaccination. This clonotype was sampled from a man aged 18 to 29 who received the YFV17D yellow fever vaccine. V is TRBV2 and J is TRBJ2-2; D uncertain. CDR3 DNA sequence: TGTGCCAGCAGTGTGAGGCGCGGGAACACCGGGGAGCTGTTTTTT. It codes for CASSVRRGNTGELFF.